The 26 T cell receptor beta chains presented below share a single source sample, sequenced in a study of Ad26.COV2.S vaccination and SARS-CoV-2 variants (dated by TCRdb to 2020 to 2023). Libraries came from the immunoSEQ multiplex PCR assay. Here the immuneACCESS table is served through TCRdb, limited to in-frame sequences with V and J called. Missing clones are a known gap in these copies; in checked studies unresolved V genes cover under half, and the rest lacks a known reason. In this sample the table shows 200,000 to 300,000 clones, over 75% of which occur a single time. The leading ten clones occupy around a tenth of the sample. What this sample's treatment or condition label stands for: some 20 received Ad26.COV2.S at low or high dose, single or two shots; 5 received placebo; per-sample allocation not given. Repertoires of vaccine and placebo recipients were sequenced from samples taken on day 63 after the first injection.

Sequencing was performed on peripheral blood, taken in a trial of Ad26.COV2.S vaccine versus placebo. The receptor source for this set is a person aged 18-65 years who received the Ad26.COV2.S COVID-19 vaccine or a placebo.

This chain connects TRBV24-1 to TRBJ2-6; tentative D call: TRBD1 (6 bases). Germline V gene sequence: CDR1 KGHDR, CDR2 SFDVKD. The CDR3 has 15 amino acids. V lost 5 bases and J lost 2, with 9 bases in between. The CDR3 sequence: CATSVGGPGANVLTF. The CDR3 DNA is TGTGCCACCAGTGTTGGGGGCCCTGGGGCCAACGTCCTGACTTTC.

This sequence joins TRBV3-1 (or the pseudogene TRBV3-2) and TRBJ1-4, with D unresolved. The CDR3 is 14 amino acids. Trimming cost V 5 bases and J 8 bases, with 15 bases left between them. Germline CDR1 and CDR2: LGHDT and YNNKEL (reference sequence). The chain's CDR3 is CASSYGLDGEKLFF. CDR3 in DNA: TGTGCCAGCAGCTACGGACTGGATGGAGAAAAACTGTTTTTT.

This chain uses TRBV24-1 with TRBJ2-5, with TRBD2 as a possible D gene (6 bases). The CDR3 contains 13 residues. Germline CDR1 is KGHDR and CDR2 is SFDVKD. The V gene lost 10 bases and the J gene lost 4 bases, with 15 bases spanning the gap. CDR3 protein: CATAPPAGETQYF. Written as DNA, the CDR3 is TGTGCCACAGCCCCCCCAGCGGGAGAGACCCAGTACTTC.

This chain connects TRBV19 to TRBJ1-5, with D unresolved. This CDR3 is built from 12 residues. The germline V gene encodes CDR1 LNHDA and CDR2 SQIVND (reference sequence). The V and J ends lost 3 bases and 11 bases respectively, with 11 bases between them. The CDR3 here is CASSIAAGAQHF. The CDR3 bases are TGTGCCAGTAGTATCGCGGCCGGGGCCCAGCATTTT.

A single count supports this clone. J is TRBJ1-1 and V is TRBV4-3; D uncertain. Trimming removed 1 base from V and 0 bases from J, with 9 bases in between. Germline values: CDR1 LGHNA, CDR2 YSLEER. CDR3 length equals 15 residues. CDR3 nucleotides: TGCGCCAGCAGCCAAGTTCCGGTTATGAACACTGAAGCTTTCTTT. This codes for CASSQVPVMNTEAFF.

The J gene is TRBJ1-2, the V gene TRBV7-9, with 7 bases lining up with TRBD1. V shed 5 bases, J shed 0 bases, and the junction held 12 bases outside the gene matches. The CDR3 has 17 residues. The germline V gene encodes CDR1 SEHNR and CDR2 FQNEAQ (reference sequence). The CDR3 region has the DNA TGTGCCAGCAGCGAATCGGGACAGTTAGTTACTAACTATGGCTACACCTTC. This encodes CASSESGQLVTNYGYTF.

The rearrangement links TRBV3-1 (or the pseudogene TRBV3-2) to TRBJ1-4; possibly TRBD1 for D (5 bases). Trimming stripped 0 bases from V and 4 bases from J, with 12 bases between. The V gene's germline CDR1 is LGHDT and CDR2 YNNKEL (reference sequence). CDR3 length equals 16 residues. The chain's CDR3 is CASSQEGRGLNEKLFF. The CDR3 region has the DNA TGTGCCAGCAGCCAAGAAGGTCGGGGCCTTAATGAAAAACTGTTTTTT.

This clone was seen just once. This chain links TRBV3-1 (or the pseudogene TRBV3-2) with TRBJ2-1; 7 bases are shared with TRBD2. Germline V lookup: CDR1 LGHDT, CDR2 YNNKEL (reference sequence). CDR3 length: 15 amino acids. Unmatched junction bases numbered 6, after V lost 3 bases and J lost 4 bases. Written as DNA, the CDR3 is TGTGCCAGCAGCCACTCAGCGGGGCGGTACAATGAGCAGTTCTTC. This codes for CASSHSAGRYNEQFF.

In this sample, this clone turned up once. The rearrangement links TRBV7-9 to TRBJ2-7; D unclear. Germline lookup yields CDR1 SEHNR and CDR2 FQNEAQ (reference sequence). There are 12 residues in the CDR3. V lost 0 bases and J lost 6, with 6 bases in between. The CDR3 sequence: CASSLAHSEQYF. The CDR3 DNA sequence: TGTGCCAGCAGCTTAGCTCACTCCGAGCAGTACTTC.

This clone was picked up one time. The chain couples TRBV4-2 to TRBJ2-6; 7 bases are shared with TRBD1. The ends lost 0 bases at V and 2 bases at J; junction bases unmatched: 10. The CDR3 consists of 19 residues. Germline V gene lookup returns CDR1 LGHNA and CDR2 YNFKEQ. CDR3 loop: CASSQEISRGYAGANVLTF. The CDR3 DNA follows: TGTGCCAGCAGCCAAGAAATTTCCAGGGGGTACGCTGGGGCCAACGTCCTGACTTTC.

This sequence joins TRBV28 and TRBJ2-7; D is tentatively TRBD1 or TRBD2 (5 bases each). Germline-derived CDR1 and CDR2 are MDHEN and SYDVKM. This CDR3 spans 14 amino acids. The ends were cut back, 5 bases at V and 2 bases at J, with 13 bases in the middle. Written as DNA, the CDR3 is TGTGCCAGCAGTCGGACGGGGCTTCCCTACGAGCAGTACTTC. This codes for CASSRTGLPYEQYF.

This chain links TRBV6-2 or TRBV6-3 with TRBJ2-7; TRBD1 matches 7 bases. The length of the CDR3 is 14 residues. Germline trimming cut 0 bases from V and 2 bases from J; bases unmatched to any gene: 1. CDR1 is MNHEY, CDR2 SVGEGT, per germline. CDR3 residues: CASSYSGTAYEQYF. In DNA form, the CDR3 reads TGTGCCAGCAGTTACTCCGGGACAGCCTACGAGCAGTACTTC.

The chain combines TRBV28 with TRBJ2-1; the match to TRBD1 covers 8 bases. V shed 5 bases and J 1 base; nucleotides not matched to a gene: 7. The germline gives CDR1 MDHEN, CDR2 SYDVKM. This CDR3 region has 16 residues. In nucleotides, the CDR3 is TGTGCCAGCAGTGGCTCCGGGACAGGTTCCTACAATGAGCAGTTCTTC. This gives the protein CASSGSGTGSYNEQFF.

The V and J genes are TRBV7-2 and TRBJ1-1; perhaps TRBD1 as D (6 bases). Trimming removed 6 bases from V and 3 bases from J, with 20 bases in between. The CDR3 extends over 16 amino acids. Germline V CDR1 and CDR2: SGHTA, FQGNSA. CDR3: CASSRPGRKGDTEAFF. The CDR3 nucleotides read TGTGCCAGCAGTAGACCGGGACGAAAGGGGGACACTGAAGCTTTCTTT.

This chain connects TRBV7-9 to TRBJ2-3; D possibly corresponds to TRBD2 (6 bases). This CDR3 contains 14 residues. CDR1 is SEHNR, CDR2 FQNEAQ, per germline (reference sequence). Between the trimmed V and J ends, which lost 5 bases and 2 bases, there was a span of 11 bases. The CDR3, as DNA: TGTGCCAGCAGCGTCAGCGGGCCCACAGATACGCAGTATTTT. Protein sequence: CASSVSGPTDTQYF.

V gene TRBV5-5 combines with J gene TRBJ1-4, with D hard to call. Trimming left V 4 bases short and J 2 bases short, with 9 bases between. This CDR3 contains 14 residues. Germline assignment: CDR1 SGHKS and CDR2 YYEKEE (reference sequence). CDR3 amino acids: CASSRRATNEKLFF. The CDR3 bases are TGTGCCAGCAGCCGGCGGGCGACTAATGAAAAACTGTTTTTT.

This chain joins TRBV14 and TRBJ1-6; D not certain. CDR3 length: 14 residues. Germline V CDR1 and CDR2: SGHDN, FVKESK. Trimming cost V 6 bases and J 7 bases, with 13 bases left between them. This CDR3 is CASSTGLPNSPLHF. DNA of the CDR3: TGTGCCAGCAGTACCGGCCTTCCCAATTCACCCCTCCACTTT.

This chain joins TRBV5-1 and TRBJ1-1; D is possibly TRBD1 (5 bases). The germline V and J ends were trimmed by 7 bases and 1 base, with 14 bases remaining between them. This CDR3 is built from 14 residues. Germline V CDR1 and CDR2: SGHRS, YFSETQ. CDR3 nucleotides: TGCGCCAGCGGCCCCGGGACGCCGAACACTGAAGCTTTCTTT. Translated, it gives CASGPGTPNTEAFF. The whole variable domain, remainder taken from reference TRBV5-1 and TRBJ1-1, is KAGVTQTPRYLIKTRGQQVTLSCSPISGHRSVSWYQQTPGQGLQFLFEYFSETQRNKGNFPGRFSGRQFSNSRSEMNVSTLELGDSALYLCASGPGTPNTEAFFGQGTRLTVV.

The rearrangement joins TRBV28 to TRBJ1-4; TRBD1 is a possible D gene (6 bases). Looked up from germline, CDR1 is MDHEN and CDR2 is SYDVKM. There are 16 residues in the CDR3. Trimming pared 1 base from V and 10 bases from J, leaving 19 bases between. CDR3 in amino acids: CASSLSRGASSRKLFF. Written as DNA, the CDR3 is TGTGCCAGCAGTTTATCGCGGGGGGCCTCATCCAGAAAACTGTTTTTT.

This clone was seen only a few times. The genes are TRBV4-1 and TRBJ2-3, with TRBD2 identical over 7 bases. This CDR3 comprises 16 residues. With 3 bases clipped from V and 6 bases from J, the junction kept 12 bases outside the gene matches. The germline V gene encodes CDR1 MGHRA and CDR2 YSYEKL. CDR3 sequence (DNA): TGCGCCAGCAGCCACGGAGGGCGGGGGTCGGATGATACGCAGTATTTT. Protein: CASSHGGRGSDDTQYF.

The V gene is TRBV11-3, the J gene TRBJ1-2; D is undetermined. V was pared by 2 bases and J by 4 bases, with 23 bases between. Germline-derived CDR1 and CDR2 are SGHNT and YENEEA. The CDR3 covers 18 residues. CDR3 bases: TGTGCCAGCAGCTTAAGGGCCGTACTCGCCCCTTCCCTCTATGGCTACACCTTC. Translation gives CASSLRAVLAPSLYGYTF.

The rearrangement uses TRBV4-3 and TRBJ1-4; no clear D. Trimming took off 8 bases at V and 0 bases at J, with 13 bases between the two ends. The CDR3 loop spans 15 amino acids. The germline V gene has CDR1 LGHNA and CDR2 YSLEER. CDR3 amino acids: CASGTETATNEKLFF. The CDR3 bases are TGCGCCAGCGGAACCGAGACCGCAACTAATGAAAAACTGTTTTTT.

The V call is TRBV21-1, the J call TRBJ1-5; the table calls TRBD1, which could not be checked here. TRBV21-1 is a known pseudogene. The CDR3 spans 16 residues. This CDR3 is CASSKVNTGGFQPQHF. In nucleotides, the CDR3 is TGTGCCAGCAGCAAAGTGAACACAGGCGGATTTCAGCCCCAGCATTTT.

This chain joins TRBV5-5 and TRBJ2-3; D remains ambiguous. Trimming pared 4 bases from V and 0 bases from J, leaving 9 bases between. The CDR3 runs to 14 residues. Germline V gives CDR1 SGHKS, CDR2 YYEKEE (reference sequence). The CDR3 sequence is CASSAQPSTDTQYF. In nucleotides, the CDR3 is TGTGCCAGCAGCGCTCAACCAAGCACAGATACGCAGTATTTT.

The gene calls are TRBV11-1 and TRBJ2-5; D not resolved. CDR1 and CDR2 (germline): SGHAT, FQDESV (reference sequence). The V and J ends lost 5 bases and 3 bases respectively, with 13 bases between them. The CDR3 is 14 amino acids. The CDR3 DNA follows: TGTGCCAGCAGCCTTGGTCCAGGCGAAGAGACCCAGTACTTC. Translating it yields CASSLGPGEETQYF.

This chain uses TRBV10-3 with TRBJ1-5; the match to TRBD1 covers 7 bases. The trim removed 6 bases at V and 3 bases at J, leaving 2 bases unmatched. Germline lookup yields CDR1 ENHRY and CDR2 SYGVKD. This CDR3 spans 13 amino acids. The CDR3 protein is CAIRQGSNQPQHF. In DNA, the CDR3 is TGTGCCATCAGACAGGGGTCCAATCAGCCCCAGCATTTT.